This T cell receptor (beta chain) was documented in a study of CD8+ T cells in alopecia areata (dated by TCRdb to 2017 to 2018). As for the study more broadly: The treated patients, all with moderate-to-severe alopecia areata, were enrolled in an open-label pilot trial of oral tofacitinib given at 5 to 10 mg twice daily. Tofacitinib was administered for 6 to 18 months, and 6 months of follow-up off drug were then conducted to assess delayed response and recurrence. In both human patients and the C3H/HeJ mouse model, the study applied high-throughput TCRbeta sequencing to look at T cell clonal expansion in alopecia areata. On the human side, TCRbeta sequencing was run on scalp tissue and on sorted CD4+ and CD8+ peripheral blood T cells from healthy controls and from alopecia areata patients with either patchy or totalis/universalis disease. Biopsies were taken from tofacitinib-treated patients at baseline and at 4 and 24 weeks of treatment, and a later scalp biopsy was taken in several of the tofacitinib-treated patients. Scalp clonality was compared across normal scalp (n=4), patchy alopecia areata scalp (n=8), and alopecia totalis/universalis scalp (n=8). RNA was extracted with the PAXgene miRNA kit for fixed scalp, the miRNeasy kit for PBMCs, and the RNeasy kit for mouse skin. TCRbeta CDR3 regions were amplified by immunoSEQ multiplex PCR with 35 Vbeta forward and 13 Jbeta reverse primers.

Paper-wide results and their limitations: Compared with normal scalp, lesional scalp had higher clonality and more expanded CD8+ clones, particularly in alopecia totalis/universalis, a pattern that suggests antigenic drive. Compared with mice, TCR sequences shared between patients were less clear, possibly partly because of HLA diversity across the patient population. Scalp TCR repertoire analysis is complicated because resident alphabeta T cells in normal human skin are also sequenced, whereas mouse skin is dominated by gammadelta T cells.

As to this clone: It has no known antigen specificity. No base quality information exists; no much larger clone differs at one position.

The method behind the library was the immunoSEQ multiplex PCR assay. RNA was extracted from all samples and reverse transcribed into cDNA, which served as template for TCR sequencing. First-strand cDNA was synthesized using SuperScript III with a 2:1 mix of oligo-dT and random hexamers. A synthetic immune receptor repertoire was used to gauge amplification bias, and whatever bias remained was removed computationally. The authors' pipeline ran thus. Raw reads were preprocessed to remove errors, and CDR3 was defined according to IMGT conventions as the region from the conserved cysteine to phenylalanine. Clonality was computed by normalizing Shannon entropy by log2 of the number of productive unique TCRs and subtracting the result from 1. Scalp TCRbeta sequences were cross-referenced with sorted blood CD4 and CD8 repertoires so that the CD4 or CD8 identity of scalp clones could be inferred. TCRdb stores this immuneACCESS table with in-frame sequences only. Part of the clones is absent; in the studies checked, under half of the shortfall reflects unresolved V genes, and no reason is known for the rest. Clonal size and the V and J genes are those of that table, whereas D and trimming came from the DNA. The table for this sample lists roughly 150,000 clones; about three fifths of them were counted only once. The ten top clones hold nearly 6.5% of the sample.

The time point tag for this specimen amounts to: baseline before oral tofacitinib. Peripheral blood and lesional scalp punch biopsies were obtained from patients with alopecia areata. PBMCs were isolated by density centrifugation and stained for CD3, CD4 and CD8, and CD4+ and CD8+ T cells were sorted on a FACSAria. CDR1 and CDR2 are drawn from the germline V gene: SGHRS, YFSETQ. V has 2 bases trimmed and J has 1 base trimmed; junction bases matching no gene number 6. Reading from cysteine to phenylalanine, the CDR3 counts 16 amino acids. Left in the record is the CDR3 DNA by itself, 48 bases read in frame from the first base.

The specimen was CD4+ T cells sorted from blood, collected at week 0. In this chain, TRBV5-1 is recombined with TRBJ2-4, and TRBD1 aligns with 7 junction nucleotides. The TCR sequence derives from a human donor with alopecia areata. The CDR3: CASSFDRETAKNIQYF. In nucleotide form, the sequence is TGCGCCAGCAGCTTCGACAGGGAGACGGCCAAAAACATTCAGTACTTC.